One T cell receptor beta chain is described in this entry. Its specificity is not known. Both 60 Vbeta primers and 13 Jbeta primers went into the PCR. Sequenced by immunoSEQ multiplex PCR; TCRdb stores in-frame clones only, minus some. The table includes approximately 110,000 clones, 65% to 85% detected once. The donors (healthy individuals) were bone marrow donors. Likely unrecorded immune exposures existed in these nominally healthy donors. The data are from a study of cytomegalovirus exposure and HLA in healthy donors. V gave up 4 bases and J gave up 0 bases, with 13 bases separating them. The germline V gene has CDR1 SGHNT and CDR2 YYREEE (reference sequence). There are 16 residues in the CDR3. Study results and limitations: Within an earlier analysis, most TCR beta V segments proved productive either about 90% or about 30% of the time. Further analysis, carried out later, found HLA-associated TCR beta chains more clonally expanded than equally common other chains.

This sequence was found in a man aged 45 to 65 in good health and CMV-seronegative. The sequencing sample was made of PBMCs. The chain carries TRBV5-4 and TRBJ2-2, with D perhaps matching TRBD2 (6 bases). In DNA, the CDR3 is TGTGCCAGCAGCACACTCCGGGACTCGAACACCGGGGAGCTGTTTTTT. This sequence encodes CASSTLRDSNTGELFF.